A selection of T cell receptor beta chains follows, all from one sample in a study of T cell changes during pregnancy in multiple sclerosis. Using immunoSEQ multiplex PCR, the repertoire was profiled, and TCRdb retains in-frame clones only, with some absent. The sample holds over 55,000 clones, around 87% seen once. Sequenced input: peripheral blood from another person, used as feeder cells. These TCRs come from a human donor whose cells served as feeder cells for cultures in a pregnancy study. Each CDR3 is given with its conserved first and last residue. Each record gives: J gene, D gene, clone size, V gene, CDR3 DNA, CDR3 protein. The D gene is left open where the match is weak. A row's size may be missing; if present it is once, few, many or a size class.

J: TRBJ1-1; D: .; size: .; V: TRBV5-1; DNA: TGCGCCAGCAGCCCCGGGGGGCGGACTGAAGCTTTCTTT; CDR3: CASSPGGRTEAFF
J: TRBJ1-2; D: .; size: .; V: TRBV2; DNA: TGTGCCAGCAGTGTGACAGCCTTGGGGTATGGCTACACCTTC; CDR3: CASSVTALGYGYTF
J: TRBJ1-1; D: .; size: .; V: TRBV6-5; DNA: TGTGCCAGCACCCCCCGGGGGGGTAACACTGAAGCTTTCTTT; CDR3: CASTPRGGNTEAFF
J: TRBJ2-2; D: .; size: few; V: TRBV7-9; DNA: TGTGCCAGCAGCTTAGGGAACAGGGTAGTCACCGGGGAGCTGTTTTTT; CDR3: CASSLGNRVVTGELFF
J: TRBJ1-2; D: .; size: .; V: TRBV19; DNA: TGTGCCAGTAGTATTTCGGGACCGGGTGGCTACACCTTC; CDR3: CASSISGPGGYTF
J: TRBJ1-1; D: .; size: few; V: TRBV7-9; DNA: TGTGCCAGCAGCTTAGTGTTAACCGCTGAAGCTTTCTTT; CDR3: CASSLVLTAEAFF
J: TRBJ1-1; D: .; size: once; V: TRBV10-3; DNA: TGTGCCATCAGTGAGGTGCATGGCACTGAAGCTTTCTTT; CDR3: CAISEVHGTEAFF
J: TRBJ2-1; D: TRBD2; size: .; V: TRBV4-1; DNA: TGCGCCAGCAGCCACACTAGCGGGGTATACAATGAGCAGTTCTTC; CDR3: CASSHTSGVYNEQFF
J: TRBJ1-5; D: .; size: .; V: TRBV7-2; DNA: TGTGCCAGCAGCTTAGGGGCGGGATTGGGGTTCGGGCAGCCCCAGCATTTT; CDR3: CASSLGAGLGFGQPQHF
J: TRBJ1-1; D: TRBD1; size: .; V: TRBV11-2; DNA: TGTGCCAGCAGCCCTGACAGGGGGTCGGGCTTTGAAGCTTTCTTT; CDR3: CASSPDRGSGFEAFF
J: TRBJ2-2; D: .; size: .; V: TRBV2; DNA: TGTGCCATCCTAGGGCAGCTAGAAACCGGGGAGCTGTTTTTT; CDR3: CAILGQLETGELFF
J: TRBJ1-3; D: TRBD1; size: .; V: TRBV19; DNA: TGTGCCAGTAGTCCGGGACAGGGGAACTCTGGAAACACCATATATTTT; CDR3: CASSPGQGNSGNTIYF
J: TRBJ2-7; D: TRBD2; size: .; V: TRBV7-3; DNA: TGTGCCAGCAGCTTTACTAGCGGGAGGGCCTTGAGCGAGCAGTACTTC; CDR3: CASSFTSGRALSEQYF
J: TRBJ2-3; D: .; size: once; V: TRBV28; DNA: TGTGCCAGCAGTTCCACTAGATCCGCCGATACGCAGTATTTT; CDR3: CASSSTRSADTQYF
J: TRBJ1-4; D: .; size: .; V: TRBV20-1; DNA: TGCAGTGCGCTAGAGGAAAAACTGTTTTTT; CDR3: CSALEEKLFF
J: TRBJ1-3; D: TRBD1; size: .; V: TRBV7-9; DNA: TGTGCCAGCAGCCCAGACAGGGGGGCTGGAAACACCATATATTTT; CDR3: CASSPDRGAGNTIYF
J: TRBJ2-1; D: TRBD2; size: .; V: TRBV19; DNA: TGTGCCACCTTAGCGGGATACAATGAGCAGTTCTTC; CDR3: CATLAGYNEQFF
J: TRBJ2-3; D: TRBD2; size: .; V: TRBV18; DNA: TGTGCCAGCTCACCGCTAATAGCGGGAGGCACAGATACGCAGTATTTT; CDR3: CASSPLIAGGTDTQYF
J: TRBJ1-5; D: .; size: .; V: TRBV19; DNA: TGTGCCAGTAGTTCCGAGAGCAATCAGCCCCAGCATTTT; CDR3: CASSSESNQPQHF
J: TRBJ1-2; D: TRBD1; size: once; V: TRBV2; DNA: TGTGCCAGCAGTGGGGGGGACAGTTATAACTATGGCTACACCTTC; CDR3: CASSGGDSYNYGYTF
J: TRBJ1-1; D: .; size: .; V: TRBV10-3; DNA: TGTGCCATCACCCAATCGGGAATTTCCGAAGCTTTCTTT; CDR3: CAITQSGISEAFF
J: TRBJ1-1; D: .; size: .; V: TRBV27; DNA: TGTGCCAGCAGTCCATCGACAGGCATGAACACTGAAGCTTTCTTT; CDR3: CASSPSTGMNTEAFF
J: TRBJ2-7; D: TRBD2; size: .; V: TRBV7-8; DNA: TGTGCCAGCAGCTTTAGCGGGGGGCCGTGGGAGCAGTACTTC; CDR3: CASSFSGGPWEQYF
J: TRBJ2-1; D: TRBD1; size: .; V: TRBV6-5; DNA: TGTGCCAGCAGCCTACAGGGGGCCGCGATCAATGAGCAGTTCTTC; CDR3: CASSLQGAAINEQFF
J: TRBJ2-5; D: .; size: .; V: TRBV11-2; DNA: TGTGCCAGCGGTAAAAAAGGCGGTCGAGAGACCCAGTACTTC; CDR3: CASGKKGGRETQYF
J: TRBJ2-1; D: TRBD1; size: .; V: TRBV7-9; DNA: TGTGCCAGCAGCTCTTCCGGTTCGACAGGGTTGTACAATGAGCAGTTCTTC; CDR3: CASSSSGSTGLYNEQFF
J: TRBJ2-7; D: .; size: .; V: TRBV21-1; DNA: TGTGCCAGCAGCAACGGGAATTTGAGTCGGGGCTACGAGCAGTACTTC; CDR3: CASSNGNLSRGYEQYF
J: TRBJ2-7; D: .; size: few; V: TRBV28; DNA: TGTGCCAGCAGTCCCCTCGGGACGGACCTCTACAACGAGCAGTACTTC; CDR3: CASSPLGTDLYNEQYF
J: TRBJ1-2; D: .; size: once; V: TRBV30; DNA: TGTGCCTGGGGAAAGGGGGGAGGTGGCTACACCTTC; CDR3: CAWGKGGGGYTF
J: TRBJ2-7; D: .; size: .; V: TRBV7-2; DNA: TGTGCCAGCAGCGGTTCACCGGGGGAGCAGTACTTC; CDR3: CASSGSPGEQYF
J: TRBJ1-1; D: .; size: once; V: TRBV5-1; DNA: TGCGCCAGCAGCTCGGACAGCTTACTCGAAGCTTTCTTT; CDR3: CASSSDSLLEAFF
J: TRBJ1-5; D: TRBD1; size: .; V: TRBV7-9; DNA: TGTGCCAGCAGCCGGGACAGCACCCAGCATTTT; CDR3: CASSRDSTQHF
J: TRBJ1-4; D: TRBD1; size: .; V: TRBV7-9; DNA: TGTGCCAGCAGCTTTACAGGGGAGAGGAGGGAAAAACTGTTTTTT; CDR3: CASSFTGERREKLFF
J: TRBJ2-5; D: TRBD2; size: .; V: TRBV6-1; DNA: TGTGCCAGCAGTGAACTAGCGGGAGGGCCAGAGACCCAGTACTTC; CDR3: CASSELAGGPETQYF
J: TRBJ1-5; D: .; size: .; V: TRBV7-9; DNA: TGTGCCAGCAGCTTAGGTTCAGTGGGGAACAGGGAATCAAATCAGCCCCAGCATTTT; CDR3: CASSLGSVGNRESNQPQHF
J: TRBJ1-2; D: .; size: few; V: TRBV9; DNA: TGTGCCAGCAGCCCTCGGGGCAGCGCTAACTATGGCTACACCTTC; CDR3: CASSPRGSANYGYTF
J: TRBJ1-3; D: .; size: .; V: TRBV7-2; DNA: TGTGCCAGCAGCATCCAGGGGTACGGTGTATATTTT; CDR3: CASSIQGYGVYF
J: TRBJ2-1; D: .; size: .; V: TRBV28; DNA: TGTGCCAGCATTCGCGGGACCTCCTACAATGAGCAGTTCTTC; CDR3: CASIRGTSYNEQFF
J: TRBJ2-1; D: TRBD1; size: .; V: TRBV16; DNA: TGTGCCAGCAGTCGTACCCGGACAGGTTCGAATGAGCAGTTCTTC; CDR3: CASSRTRTGSNEQFF
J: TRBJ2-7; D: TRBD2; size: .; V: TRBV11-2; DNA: TGTGCCAGCAGCTCAATAGCGGGGGCGTTTTACGAGCAGTACTTC; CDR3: CASSSIAGAFYEQYF
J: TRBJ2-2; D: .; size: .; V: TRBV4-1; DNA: TGCGCCAGCAGCCAAGATCTGGGGGGCACCGGGGAGCTGTTTTTT; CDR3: CASSQDLGGTGELFF
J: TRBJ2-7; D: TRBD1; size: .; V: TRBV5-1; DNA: TGCGCCAGCAGCCCATCCCCGGGACAGGGCTACGAGCAGTACTTC; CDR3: CASSPSPGQGYEQYF
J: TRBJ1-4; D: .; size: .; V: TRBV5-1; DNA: TGCGCCAGCAGCTTGGTGGCAGGGAATGAAAAACTGTTTTTT; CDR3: CASSLVAGNEKLFF
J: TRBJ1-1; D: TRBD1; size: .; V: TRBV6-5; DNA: TGTGCCAGCAGAACAGGGGGAAGTAGCACTGAAGCTTTCTTT; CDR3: CASRTGGSSTEAFF
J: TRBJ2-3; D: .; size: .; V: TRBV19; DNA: TGTGCCAGTGTAGAGGGGGGAAGGACAGATACGCAGTATTTT; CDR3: CASVEGGRTDTQYF
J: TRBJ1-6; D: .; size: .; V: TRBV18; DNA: TGTGCCAGCTCACCACGCCAGGATGACTCACCCCTCCACTTT; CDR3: CASSPRQDDSPLHF
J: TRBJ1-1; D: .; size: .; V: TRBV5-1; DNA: TGCGCCAGCAGCTTCATCAGGGGCGGAGACACTGAAGCTTTCTTT; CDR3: CASSFIRGGDTEAFF
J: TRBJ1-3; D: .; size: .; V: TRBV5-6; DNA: TGTGCCAGCAGCCGGAAACAAGGGGACACCATATATTTT; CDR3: CASSRKQGDTIYF
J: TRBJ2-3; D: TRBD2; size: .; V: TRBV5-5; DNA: TGTGCCAGCAGTCCTAGCGGGGGGCCACCCGATACGCAGTATTTT; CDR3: CASSPSGGPPDTQYF
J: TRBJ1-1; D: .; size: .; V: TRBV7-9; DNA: TGTGCCAGCAGCTTAGTAGGGGCAGGGGCCACTGAAGCTTTCTTT; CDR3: CASSLVGAGATEAFF
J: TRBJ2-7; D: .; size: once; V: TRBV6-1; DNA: TGTGCCAGCAGTTTCCACAGCTACGAGCAGTACTTC; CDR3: CASSFHSYEQYF
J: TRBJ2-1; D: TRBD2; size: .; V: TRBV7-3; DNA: TGTGCCAGCAGCTTATCGGTTAGCGGGGGGGCCCCCAATGAGCAGTTCTTC; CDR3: CASSLSVSGGAPNEQFF
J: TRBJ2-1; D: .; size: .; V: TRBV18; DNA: TGTGCCAGCTTTTCTCGACAGGACAATGAGCAGTTCTTC; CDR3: CASFSRQDNEQFF
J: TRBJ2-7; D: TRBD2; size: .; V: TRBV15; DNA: TGTGCCACCAGTATACACGCGGGGGGACCCTACGAGCAGTACTTC; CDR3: CATSIHAGGPYEQYF
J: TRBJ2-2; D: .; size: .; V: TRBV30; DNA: TGTGCCTGGAGTGTAACGGGCGGAGTGCTCACCGGGGAGCTGTTTTTT; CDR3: CAWSVTGGVLTGELFF